The clone carrying this TCR beta chain was seen only a few times. Antigen unknown. The data stem from a study of T cells after yellow fever vaccination. Findings and caveats of the study: The secondary response showed a weaker magnitude and a faster peak, day 5 versus 15.

V lost 9 bases and J lost 4, with 25 bases in between. The germline gives CDR1 SGHDT, CDR2 YYEEEE. The CDR3 runs to 16 residues. A process of 5'RACE template switching, which added a universal primer site and UMIs, was used to make TCR cDNA. TCRdb fed the 5' RACE reads into MiXCR, producing one record per CDR3 protein. The table records about 120,000 distinct CDR3 sequences, roughly 15% of them present only once. Material: CD8+ T cells sorted from PBMCs, obtained 5 days after the yellow fever booster vaccination. The chain employs TRBV5-6 and TRBJ1-2; no definite D call. The TCR comes from a man between 18 and 35 years old who received the YFV17D yellow fever vaccine. DNA of the CDR3: TGTGCCACCTTGAGCTGGGCTTTGCAAAAGTCCTATGGCTACACCTTC. Its protein product is CATLSWALQKSYGYTF. The full variable domain, completed using reference TRBV5-6 and TRBJ1-2, is DAGVTQSPTHLIKTRGQQVTLRCSPKSGHDTVSWYQQALGQGPQFIFQYYEEEERQRGNFPDRFSGHQFPNYSSELNVNALLLGDSALYLCATLSWALQKSYGYTFGSGTRLTVV.